The clone carrying this TCR beta chain was seen a single time. Here immunoSEQ multiplex PCR was the method, and the copy in TCRdb shows in-frame clones only, minus some. The sample contains around 480,000 clones, 75% to 80% of which appear only once. The sample is drawn from a study of shared clonotypes between healthy human individuals. This CDR3 is built from 14 residues. Germline lookup yields CDR1 SNHLY and CDR2 FYNNEI. V was shortened by 5 bases and J by 0 bases, with 10 bases between the two germline ends. The rearrangement joins TRBV2 to TRBJ1-1; D not certain. The specimen sequenced was PBMCs. This receptor was identified in a woman aged 40 to 49 in good health. Some clones in this sample may be carry-over from other donors' samples. The CDR3 is CASSLPALNTEAFF. CDR3 DNA sequence: TGTGCCAGCAGTCTCCCGGCTTTGAACACTGAAGCTTTCTTT.